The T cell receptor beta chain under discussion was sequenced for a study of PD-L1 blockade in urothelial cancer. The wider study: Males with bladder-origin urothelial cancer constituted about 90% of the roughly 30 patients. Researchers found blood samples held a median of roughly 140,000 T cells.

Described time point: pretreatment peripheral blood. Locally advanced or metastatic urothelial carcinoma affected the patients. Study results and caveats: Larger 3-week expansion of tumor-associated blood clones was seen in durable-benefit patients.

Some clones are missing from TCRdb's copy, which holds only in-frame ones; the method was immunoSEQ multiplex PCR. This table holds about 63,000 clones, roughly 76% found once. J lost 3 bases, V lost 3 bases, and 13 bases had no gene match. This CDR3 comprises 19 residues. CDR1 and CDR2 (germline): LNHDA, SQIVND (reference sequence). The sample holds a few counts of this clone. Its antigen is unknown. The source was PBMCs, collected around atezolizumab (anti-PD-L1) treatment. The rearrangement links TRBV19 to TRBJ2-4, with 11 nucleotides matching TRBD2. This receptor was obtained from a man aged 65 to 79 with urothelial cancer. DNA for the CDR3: TGTGCCAGTAGTATGGGTCAAAAACTAGCGGGAGTAGGCAAAAACATTCAGTACTTC. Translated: CASSMGQKLAGVGKNIQYF.